This passage covers 24 T cell receptor beta chains from one sample sequenced in a study of Ad26.COV2.S vaccination and SARS-CoV-2 variants. Profiling relied on immunoSEQ multiplex PCR, and the TCRdb table lists in-frame clones only, not all of them. The sample lists under 150,000 clones, roughly 90% seen once, with 5% in the top ten. Sample: peripheral blood, taken after recovery from COVID-19. These receptors all stem from a human donor who had recovered from COVID-19.

This chain connects TRBV12-3 or TRBV12-4 to TRBJ1-1; D is unresolved. Trimming shortened V by 2 bases and J by 1 base, and 5 bases separated the two germline ends. This CDR3 contains 13 residues. Written as DNA, the CDR3 is TGTGCCAGCAGTTTACTTAGGAACACTGAAGCTTTCTTT. Encoded protein: CASSLLRNTEAFF.

The gene calls are TRBV18 and TRBJ1-1; D gene uncertain. V was pared by 0 bases and J by 4 bases, with 9 bases between. Germline V lookup: CDR1 KGHSH, CDR2 LQKENI. This CDR3 is built from 14 residues. The CDR3 loop reads CASSPPGRSTEAFF. CDR3 coding DNA: TGTGCCAGCTCACCACCGGGAAGGTCCACTGAAGCTTTCTTT.

V gene TRBV4-3 combines with J gene TRBJ1-4; 9 bases are shared with TRBD1. The CDR3 totals 17 residues. Germline CDR1 reads LGHNA; CDR2 reads YSLEER. Trimming took 1 base from V and 3 from J; bases not matched to a gene: 6. CDR3 DNA: TGCGCCAGCAGCCAAGGACAGGGGGGGTACGCTAATGAAAAACTGTTTTTT. Encoded protein: CASSQGQGGYANEKLFF.

In its sample, this clone was seen a few times. This chain joins TRBV18 and TRBJ2-7; 7 bases are shared with TRBD1. Per germline, CDR1 KGHSH and CDR2 LQKENI. The CDR3 has 15 residues. The J segment lost 2 bases and the V segment lost 3 bases, leaving 7 bases of the junction unmatched. As DNA, the CDR3 is TGTGCCAGCTCACCGGATCAGGGGGTTGCCTACGAGCAGTACTTC. Protein sequence: CASSPDQGVAYEQYF.

The rearrangement links TRBV9 to TRBJ2-7; 7 bases fit TRBD2. The CDR3 contains 15 residues. Germline loops: CDR1 SGDLS, CDR2 YYNGEE. Germline trimming cut 1 base from V and 2 bases from J; bases unmatched to any gene: 6. The CDR3 nucleotides are TGTGCCAGCAGCGTACTTGACGGGGGGACCTACGAGCAGTACTTC. This encodes CASSVLDGGTYEQYF.

The gene calls are TRBV11-2 and TRBJ1-3; 7 positions match TRBD1. The germline V gene has CDR1 SGHAT and CDR2 FQNNGV. This CDR3 contains 14 residues. Trimming at V came to 3 bases and at J to 1 base, leaving 0 bases not matched to a gene. This CDR3 reads CASSLTGSGNTIYF. In nucleotides, the CDR3 is TGTGCCAGCAGCTTGACAGGGTCTGGAAACACCATATATTTT.

The gene calls are TRBV14 and TRBJ2-1; 13 bases are shared with TRBD2. Germline CDR1 and CDR2: SGHDN and FVKESK. Trimming cost V 6 bases and J 3 bases; bases outside gene matches: 5. CDR3 length: 16 amino acids. CDR3 region: CASSRTSGGRYNEQFF. DNA of the CDR3: TGTGCCAGCAGTCGGACTAGCGGGGGCCGCTACAATGAGCAGTTCTTC.

Of note for this clone: The same CDR3 arises from other DNA sequences in this sample as well. J is TRBJ1-1 and V is TRBV6-5, with no clear D. V shed 4 bases and J shed 0 bases, with 3 bases lying between them. From germline, CDR1 is MNHEY and CDR2 SVGAGI. CDR3 length equals 12 residues. The CDR3 DNA sequence: TGTGCCAGCAGTTCTATGAACACTGAAGCTTTCTTT. It yields the protein CASSSMNTEAFF.

The V and J genes are TRBV12-5 and TRBJ2-1; 9 positions agree with TRBD1. The CDR3 covers 15 residues. The junction had 8 bases not matched to a gene; V was cut back by 10 bases and J by 1 base. Germline CDR1 reads LGHNT; CDR2 reads FRNRAP. The CDR3 DNA is TGTGCTACCTCCCCCGGGACAGGGTCCTACAATGAGCAGTTCTTC. Protein: CATSPGTGSYNEQFF. The full variable domain, completed using reference TRBV12-5 and TRBJ2-1, is DARVTQTPRHKVTEMGQEVTMRCQPILGHNTVFWYRQTMMQGLELLAYFRNRAPLDDSGMPKDRFSAEMPDATLATLKIQPSEPRDSAVYFCATSPGTGSYNEQFFGPGTRLTVL.

V gene TRBV7-6 combines with J gene TRBJ2-2, with 7 bases lining up with TRBD2. The CDR3 consists of 15 residues. V shed 1 base, J shed 6 bases, and the junction held 5 bases outside the gene matches. In germline, CDR1 is SGHVS, CDR2 FNYEAQ. CDR3: CASSLGNGGAGELFF. The CDR3 region has the DNA TGTGCCAGCAGCTTAGGGAATGGGGGGGCCGGGGAGCTGTTTTTT.

The rearrangement links TRBV6-2 or TRBV6-3 to TRBJ1-2; D not certain. Germline CDR1 is MNHEY and CDR2 is SVGEGT. The CDR3 totals 13 residues. V gave up 2 bases and J gave up 4 bases, with 8 bases separating them. CDR3 loop: CASSYRETYGYTF. The CDR3 region has the DNA TGTGCCAGCAGTTACCGTGAGACCTATGGCTACACCTTC.

This sequence joins TRBV19 and TRBJ1-4; 7 bases agree with TRBD1. J was trimmed by 8 bases and V by 6 bases; bases with no gene match: 9. Per the germline V gene, CDR1 is LNHDA and CDR2 is SQIVND (reference sequence). The length of the CDR3 is 14 residues. CDR3 residues: CASSPGQRREKLFF. CDR3 DNA sequence: TGTGCCAGTAGCCCGGGACAGCGACGAGAAAAACTGTTTTTT.

This chain connects TRBV19 to TRBJ1-6; D gene unclear. CDR1 LNHDA and CDR2 SQIVND come from the germline V gene (reference sequence). V was pared by 3 bases and J by 0 bases, with 9 bases between. CDR3 length: 16 residues. DNA of the CDR3: TGTGCCAGTAGTATGCTGGCCAGCTCCTATAATTCACCCCTCCACTTT. This sequence encodes CASSMLASSYNSPLHF.

This rearrangement joins TRBV15 to TRBJ1-5, with D maybe TRBD1 (5 bases). Germline-derived CDR1 and CDR2 are LNHNV and YYDKDF (reference sequence). The germline V and J ends were trimmed by 0 bases and 7 bases, with 10 bases remaining between them. This CDR3 contains 14 residues. The CDR3 protein is CATSREQGLQPQHF. The CDR3 region has the DNA TGTGCCACCAGCAGAGAGCAGGGACTCCAGCCCCAGCATTTT. Full variable domain (missing parts from reference TRBV15 and TRBJ1-5): DAMVIQNPRYQVTQFGKPVTLSCSQTLNHNVMYWYQQKSSQAPKLLFHYYDKDFNNEADTPDNFQSRRPNTSFCFLDIRSPGLGDTAMYLCATSREQGLQPQHFGDGTRLSIL.

J is TRBJ1-2 and V is TRBV28; 8 nucleotides line up with TRBD1. CDR1 MDHEN and CDR2 SYDVKM come from the germline V gene. J was trimmed by 4 bases and V by 6 bases; bases with no gene match: 10. This CDR3 spans 15 amino acids. CDR3 loop: CASREGQGASYGYTF. CDR3 in DNA: TGTGCCAGCAGGGAAGGGCAGGGGGCTAGCTATGGCTACACCTTC.

The V call is TRBV4-3, the J call TRBJ1-6; D is unresolved. V was pared by 0 bases and J by 0 bases, with 12 bases between. From germline, CDR1 is LGHNA and CDR2 YSLEER. The CDR3 contains 18 residues. The CDR3 region has the DNA TGCGCCAGCAGCCAAGATGCCCCCGCAAGCTCCTATAATTCACCCCTCCACTTT. As protein: CASSQDAPASSYNSPLHF.

The chain combines TRBV30 with TRBJ1-1, with TRBD1 as a possible D gene (5 bases). The V end lost 4 bases, the J end lost 11 bases, and 14 bases lay between the germline ends. This CDR3 spans 11 amino acids. Germline CDR1 GTSNPN, CDR2 SVGIG (reference sequence). The CDR3 nucleotides are TGTGCCTGGAATCTAGGGGCGGCGGCTTTCTTT. Amino acid sequence: CAWNLGAAAFF.

The chain is built from TRBV6-6 and TRBJ2-3; 16 nucleotides line up with TRBD2. Germline CDR1 is MNHNY and CDR2 is SVGAGI (reference sequence). This CDR3 is 16 amino acids long. With V trimmed by 6 bases and J by 6 bases, 6 bases remained unmatched. The CDR3 nucleotides are TGTGCCAGCAGGGGGACTAGCGGGGGGGCCTTCGATACGCAGTATTTT. This translates into CASRGTSGGAFDTQYF.

This chain uses TRBV28 with TRBJ1-1; a weak D match, TRBD1 (5 bases). V lost 4 bases, J lost 3 bases, and 15 bases lay in between. The germline V gene encodes CDR1 MDHEN and CDR2 SYDVKM. The CDR3 spans 15 residues. CDR3 bases: TGTGCCAGCAGTTCCCGGGGGGGGTCAGACACTGAAGCTTTCTTT. It specifies CASSSRGGSDTEAFF.

The chain carries TRBV30 and TRBJ1-6; D perhaps matches TRBD1 (6 bases). The CDR3 has 15 amino acids. V dropped 4 bases and J dropped 7 bases, with 17 bases sitting between them. Germline V lookup: CDR1 GTSNPN, CDR2 SVGIG (reference sequence). The CDR3 coding sequence is TGTGCCTGGAACGGGGGCCCAAACACGAATTCACCCCTCCACTTT. It encodes CAWNGGPNTNSPLHF.

The rearrangement uses TRBV6-1 and TRBJ2-7; D may be TRBD2 (6 bases). The CDR3 contains 15 residues. Germline values: CDR1 MNHNS, CDR2 SASEGT. With 0 bases removed from V and 6 bases from J, the gap between germline ends came to 15 bases. Written as DNA, the CDR3 is TGTGCCAGCAGTGAAGCCTTCCCGGGGGTTGGCGAGCAGTACTTC. It is translated as CASSEAFPGVGEQYF.

V gene TRBV11-2 combines with J gene TRBJ2-6; 7 bases are a match to TRBD1. Trimming took 5 bases from V and 4 from J; bases not matched to a gene: 8. CDR1 SGHAT and CDR2 FQNNGV come from the germline V gene. This CDR3 has 16 amino acids. CDR3 sequence reads: CASSRQGVRGANVLTF. As DNA, the CDR3 is TGTGCCAGCAGCCGTCAGGGGGTTCGCGGGGCCAACGTCCTGACTTTC.

The chain joins TRBV6-5 to TRBJ2-2, with a possible D match to TRBD2 (7 bases). The germline gives CDR1 MNHEY, CDR2 SVGAGI. This CDR3 is built from 15 residues. The V end was cut by 7 bases, the J end by 6 bases, with 18 bases between. CDR3 in amino acids: CASTMGGGRSGELFF. The CDR3 coding sequence is TGTGCCAGCACCATGGGGGGGGGCCGTTCCGGGGAGCTGTTTTTT.

This clone was observed once. J is TRBJ2-1 and V is TRBV11-2, with TRBD2 matching over 16 bases. Trimming removed 5 bases from V and 6 bases from J; junction bases left unmatched: 7. This CDR3 contains 17 residues. Germline loops: CDR1 SGHAT, CDR2 FQNNGV. CDR3 bases: TGTGCCAGCAGCCCGGGACTAGCGGGGGGGCCTTCCAATGAGCAGTTCTTC. It specifies CASSPGLAGGPSNEQFF.